Listed here are 14 T cell receptor beta chains from one sample, sequenced in a study of blood T cells in healthy people across ages. Combining a sample-barcoded 5' primer with a J-beta primer mix, a second PCR ran for about 7 to 11 cycles. TCRdb independently ran MiXCR on the 5' RACE reads; one entry per CDR3 protein. This sample carries 1.5 million to 2 million distinct CDR3 sequences, around 42% of them seen once, and the ten largest clones take roughly 23%. Sequenced: blood. The receptors here all came from a human donor in good health.

Comment on this clonotype: Its ends do not fully match the called genes, so a read error is possible. The chain uses TRBV4-2 and TRBJ2-6; possible D gene TRBD1, 5 bases. The CDR3 length is 16 residues. Per germline, CDR1 LGHNA and CDR2 YNFKEQ. The CDR3 DNA reads TGTACCAGCAGCCAAGATCAGGGTTCTGGGGCCAACGTCCTGACTTTC. This codes for CTSSQDQGSGANVLTF.

The chain combines TRBV4-1 with TRBJ2-1, with 11 bases matching TRBD1. After removal of 1 base from V and 9 bases from J, the junction contained 17 bases not matched to a gene. Germline loops: CDR1 MGHRA, CDR2 YSYEKL. There are 19 residues in the CDR3. DNA of the CDR3: TGCGCCAGCAGCCAAGGTAGCCCCCCGCGGGACAGGGGGAGGGTTGAGCAGTTCTTC. As protein: CASSQGSPPRDRGRVEQFF.

A few counts support this clonotype. V usage is TRBV5-1 and J usage is TRBJ2-1, with unresolved D. Per germline, CDR1 SGHRS and CDR2 YFSETQ. The V gene lost 0 bases and the J gene lost 6 bases, with 10 bases spanning the gap. The CDR3 totals 14 residues. The CDR3 protein is CASSLVGPGNEQFF. The DNA for the CDR3 is TGCGCCAGCAGCTTGGTAGGCCCGGGCAATGAGCAGTTCTTC.

This chain connects TRBV5-1 to TRBJ2-2; TRBD2 matches at 9 bases. CDR3 size: 17 residues. J gave up 4 bases and V 2 bases, and 9 bases lay outside the gene matches. The germline gives CDR1 SGHRS, CDR2 YFSETQ. The CDR3 loop is CASSFHRGGASTGELFF. CDR3 nucleotide sequence: TGCGCCAGCAGCTTTCATCGCGGGGGGGCGAGCACCGGGGAGCTGTTTTTT. Looking up the rest from reference TRBV5-1 and TRBJ2-2 gives the full variable domain: KAGVTQTPRYLIKTRGQQVTLSCSPISGHRSVSWYQQTPGQGLQFLFEYFSETQRNKGNFPGRFSGRQFSNSRSEMNVSTLELGDSALYLCASSFHRGGASTGELFFGEGSRLTVL.

The CDR3 nucleotides are TGTGCCAGCAGCTTACGACAGGAACCCTATGGCTACACCTTC. Translation: CASSLRQEPYGYTF. V gene TRBV7-2 combines with J gene TRBJ1-2; tentative D call: TRBD1 (6 bases). Germline lookup yields CDR1 SGHTA and CDR2 FQGNSA. V was clipped by 2 bases and J by 4 bases, with 11 bases between them. The CDR3 consists of 14 residues. The full variable domain, in which reference TRBV7-2 and TRBJ1-2 provide the parts outside the CDR3, is GAGVSQSPSNKVTEKGKDVELRCDPISGHTALYWYRQSLGQGLEFLIYFQGNSAPDKSGLPSDRFSAERTGGSVSTLTIQRTQQEDSAVYLCASSLRQEPYGYTFGSGTRLTVV.

This chain links TRBV27 with TRBJ2-5; D may be TRBD2 (6 bases). CDR1 and CDR2 from the germline V gene are MNHEY and SMNVEV (reference sequence). The CDR3 contains 15 residues. With 5 bases removed from V and 1 base from J, the gap between germline ends came to 14 bases. The CDR3 DNA sequence: TGTGCCAGCAGTGGGAGGACTCTAACCCAAGAGACCCAGTACTTC. Translation gives CASSGRTLTQETQYF.

This CDR3 is CASSVVPSGGADTQYF. For the CDR3, the DNA is TGTGCCAGCAGCGTAGTGCCTAGCGGGGGAGCAGATACGCAGTATTTT. V is TRBV9 and J is TRBJ2-3, with 10 bases fitting TRBD2. The length of the CDR3 is 16 residues. The V and J ends lost 0 bases and 4 bases, in that order; junction bases with no gene match: 5. Germline V gene data show CDR1 as SGDLS and CDR2 as YYNGEE. Complete variable domain (other parts from reference TRBV9 and TRBJ2-3): DSGVTQTPKHLITATGQRVTLRCSPRSGDLSVYWYQQSLDQGLQFLIQYYNGEERAKGNILERFSAQQFPDLHSELNLSSLELGDSALYFCASSVVPSGGADTQYFGPGTRLTVL.

The chain links TRBV7-2 to TRBJ2-4; TRBD2 matches 11 bases. Germline assignment: CDR1 SGHTA and CDR2 FQGNSA. The CDR3 length is 17 residues. V gave up 6 bases and J gave up 0 bases; unmatched junction bases: 7. CDR3 residues: CASSRLAGGLAKNIQYF. CDR3 bases: TGTGCCAGCAGTCGGCTAGCGGGGGGTCTAGCCAAAAACATTCAGTACTTC. The full variable domain, completed using reference TRBV7-2 and TRBJ2-4, is GAGVSQSPSNKVTEKGKDVELRCDPISGHTALYWYRQSLGQGLEFLIYFQGNSAPDKSGLPSDRFSAERTGGSVSTLTIQRTQQEDSAVYLCASSRLAGGLAKNIQYFGAGTRLSVL.

Comments on this clonotype: At one boundary the junction diverges from the germline segment, which might be a read error. The chain recombines TRBV2 with TRBJ2-1; D not resolved. CDR3 length: 15 amino acids. Germline CDR1 SNHLY, CDR2 FYNNEI. The CDR3 spells CASKGTESSYNEQFF. CDR3 nucleotide sequence: TGTGCCAGCAAGGGTACCGAAAGCTCCTACAATGAACAGTTCTTC. Looking up the rest from reference TRBV2 and TRBJ2-1 gives the full variable domain: EPEVTQTPSHQVTQMGQEVILRCVPISNHLYFYWYRQILGQKVEFLVSFYNNEISEKSEIFDDQFSVERPDGSNFTLKIRSTKLEDSAMYFCASKGTESSYNEQFFGPGTRLTVL.

This chain joins TRBV10-3 and TRBJ2-7; 8 bases line up with TRBD2. Germline V CDR1 and CDR2: ENHRY, SYGVKD. V was pared by 8 bases and J by 6 bases, with 6 bases of the junction left unmatched. This CDR3 has 12 amino acids. CDR3 DNA sequence: TGTGCCATCTGGGCGGGGGGCGGCGAGCAGTACTTC. As protein: CAIWAGGGEQYF.

This rearrangement joins TRBV15 to TRBJ1-5, with 8 bases matching TRBD1. There are 14 residues in the CDR3. Germline assignment: CDR1 LNHNV and CDR2 YYDKDF (reference sequence). V lost 6 bases to trimming and J lost 4 bases; unmatched junction nucleotides: 5. The CDR3 region is CATRGTGGNQPQHF. The CDR3 DNA reads as TGTGCCACCAGGGGTACAGGGGGGAATCAGCCCCAGCATTTT. The full variable domain, in which reference TRBV15 and TRBJ1-5 provide the parts outside the CDR3, is DAMVIQNPRYQVTQFGKPVTLSCSQTLNHNVMYWYQQKSSQAPKLLFHYYDKDFNNEADTPDNFQSRRPNTSFCFLDIRSPGLGDTAMYLCATRGTGGNQPQHFGDGTRLSIL.

This chain links TRBV27 with TRBJ2-3; D gene unclear. Trimming left V 6 bases short and J 2 bases short, with 6 bases between. The length of the CDR3 is 12 residues. CDR1 and CDR2 (germline): MNHEY, SMNVEV (reference sequence). The CDR3, as DNA: TGTGCCAGCAGGGCAGCCACAGATACGCAGTATTTT. Amino acids: CASRAATDTQYF.

The chain recombines TRBV20-1 with TRBJ2-1; TRBD2 aligns across 12 bases. Germline values: CDR1 DFQATT, CDR2 SNEGSKA (reference sequence). This CDR3 comprises 17 residues. Trimming at V came to 0 bases and at J to 0 bases, leaving 3 bases not matched to a gene. This CDR3 reads CSARDPSGGDSYNEQFF. CDR3 coding DNA: TGCAGTGCTAGAGATCCTAGCGGGGGGGACTCCTACAATGAGCAGTTCTTC.

The chain uses TRBV24-1 and TRBJ2-7; the D is unclear. Germline assignment: CDR1 KGHDR and CDR2 SFDVKD. Trimming took off 7 bases at V and 0 bases at J, with 9 bases between the two ends. The CDR3 is made up of 13 amino acids. The CDR3 sequence is CATRAADSYEQYF. As DNA, the CDR3 is TGTGCCACCAGGGCGGCAGACTCCTACGAGCAGTACTTC.